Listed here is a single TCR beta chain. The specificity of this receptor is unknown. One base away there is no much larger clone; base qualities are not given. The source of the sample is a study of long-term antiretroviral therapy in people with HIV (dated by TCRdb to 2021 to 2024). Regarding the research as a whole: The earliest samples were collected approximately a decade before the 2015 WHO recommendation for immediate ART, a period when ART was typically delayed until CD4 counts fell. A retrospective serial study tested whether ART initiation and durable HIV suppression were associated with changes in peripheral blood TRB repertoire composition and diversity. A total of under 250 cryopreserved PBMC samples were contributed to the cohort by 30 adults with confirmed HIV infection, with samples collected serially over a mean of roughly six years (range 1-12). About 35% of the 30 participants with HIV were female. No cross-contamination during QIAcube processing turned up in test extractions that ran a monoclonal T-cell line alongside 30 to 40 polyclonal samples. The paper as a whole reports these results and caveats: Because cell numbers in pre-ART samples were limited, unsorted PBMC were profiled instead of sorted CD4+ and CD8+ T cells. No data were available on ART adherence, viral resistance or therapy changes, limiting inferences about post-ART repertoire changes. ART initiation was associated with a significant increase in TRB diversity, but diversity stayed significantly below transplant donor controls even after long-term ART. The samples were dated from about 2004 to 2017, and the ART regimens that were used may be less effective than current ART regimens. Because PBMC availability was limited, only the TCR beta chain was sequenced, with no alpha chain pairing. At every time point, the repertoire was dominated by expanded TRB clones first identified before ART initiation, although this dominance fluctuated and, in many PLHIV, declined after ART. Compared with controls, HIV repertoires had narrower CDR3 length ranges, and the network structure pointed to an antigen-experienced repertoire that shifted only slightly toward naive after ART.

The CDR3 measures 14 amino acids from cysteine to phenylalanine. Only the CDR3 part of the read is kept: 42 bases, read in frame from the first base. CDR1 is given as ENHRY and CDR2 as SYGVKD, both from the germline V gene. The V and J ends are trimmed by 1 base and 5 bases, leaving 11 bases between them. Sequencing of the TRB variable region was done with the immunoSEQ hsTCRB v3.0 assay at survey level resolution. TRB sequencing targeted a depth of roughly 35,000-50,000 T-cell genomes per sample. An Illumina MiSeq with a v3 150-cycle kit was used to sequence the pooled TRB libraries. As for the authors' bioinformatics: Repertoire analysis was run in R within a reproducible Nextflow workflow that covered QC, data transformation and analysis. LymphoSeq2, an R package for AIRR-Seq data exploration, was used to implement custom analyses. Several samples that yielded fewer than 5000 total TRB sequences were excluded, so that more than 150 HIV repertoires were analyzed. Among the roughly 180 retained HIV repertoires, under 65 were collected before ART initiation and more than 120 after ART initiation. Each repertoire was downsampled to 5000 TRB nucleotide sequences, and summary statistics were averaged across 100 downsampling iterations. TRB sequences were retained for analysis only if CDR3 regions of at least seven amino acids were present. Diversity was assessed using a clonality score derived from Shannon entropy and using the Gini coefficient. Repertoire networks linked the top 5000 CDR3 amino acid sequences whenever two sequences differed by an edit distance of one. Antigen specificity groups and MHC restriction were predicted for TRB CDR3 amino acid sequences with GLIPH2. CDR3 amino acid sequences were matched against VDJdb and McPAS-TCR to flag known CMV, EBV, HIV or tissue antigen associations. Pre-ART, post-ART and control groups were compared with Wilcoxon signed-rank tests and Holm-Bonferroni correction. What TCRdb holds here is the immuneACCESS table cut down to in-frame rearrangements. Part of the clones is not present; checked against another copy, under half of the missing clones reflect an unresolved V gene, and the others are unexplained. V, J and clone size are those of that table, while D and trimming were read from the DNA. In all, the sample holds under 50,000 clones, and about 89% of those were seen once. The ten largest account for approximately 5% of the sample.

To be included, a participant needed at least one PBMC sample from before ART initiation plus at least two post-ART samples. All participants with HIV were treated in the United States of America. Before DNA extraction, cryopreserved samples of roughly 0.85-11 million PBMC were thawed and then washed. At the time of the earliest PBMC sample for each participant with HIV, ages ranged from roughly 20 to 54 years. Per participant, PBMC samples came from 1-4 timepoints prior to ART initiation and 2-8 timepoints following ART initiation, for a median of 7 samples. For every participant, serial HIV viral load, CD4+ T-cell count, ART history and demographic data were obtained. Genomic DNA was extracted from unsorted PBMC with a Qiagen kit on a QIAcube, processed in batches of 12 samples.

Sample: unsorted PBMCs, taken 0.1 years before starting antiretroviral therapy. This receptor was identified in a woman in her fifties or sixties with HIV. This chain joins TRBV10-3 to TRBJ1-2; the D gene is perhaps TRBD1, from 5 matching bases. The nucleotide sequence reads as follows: TGTGCCATCAGTGAGTTTGAAGGGACTTATGGCTACACCTTC. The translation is CAISEFEGTYGYTF.